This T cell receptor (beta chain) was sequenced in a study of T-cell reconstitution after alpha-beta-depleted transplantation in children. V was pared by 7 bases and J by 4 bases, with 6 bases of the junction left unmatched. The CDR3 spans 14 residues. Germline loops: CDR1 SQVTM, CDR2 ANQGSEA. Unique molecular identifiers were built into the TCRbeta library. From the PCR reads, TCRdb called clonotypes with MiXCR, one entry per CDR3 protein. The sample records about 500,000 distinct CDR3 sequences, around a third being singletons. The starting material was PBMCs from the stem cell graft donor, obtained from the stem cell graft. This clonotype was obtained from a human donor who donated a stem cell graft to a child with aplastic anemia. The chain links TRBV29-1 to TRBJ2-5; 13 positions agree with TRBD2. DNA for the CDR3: TGCAGCGGAGGACTAGCGGGAGTTGGAGAGACCCAGTACTTC. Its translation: CSGGLAGVGETQYF.